This T cell receptor (beta chain) was identified during a study of early stage breast cancer tumors. Across the study: ER+/PR+/HER2- status applied to about 80% of the 16 invasive breast tumors.

With regard to this clone: Its antigen is as yet unknown.

Germline-derived CDR1 and CDR2 are SGHTA and FQGNSA. The ends were cut back, 7 bases at V and 9 bases at J, with 21 bases in the middle. This CDR3 has 14 amino acids. TCRdb's table, derived via immunoSEQ multiplex PCR, lists solely in-frame clones and lacks some. The table includes about 51,000 clones, approximately 78% detected once. The study, taken as a whole, reports: In about 90% of the 16 patients, blood comparison separated tumor from normal breast. Bulk DNA sequencing of unsorted cells missed chain pairing and markers. Commonly generated sequences made up most enriched TCRB sequences shared between patients.

The rearrangement joins TRBV7-2 to TRBJ1-2; D gene uncertain. This sequence originates from a person aged 40 to 49 with breast cancer. Sequenced: blood. CDR3 loop: CASTLTGPQGSYTF. The CDR3 DNA is TGTGCCAGCACCCTTACCGGGCCCCAAGGGAGCTACACCTTC.